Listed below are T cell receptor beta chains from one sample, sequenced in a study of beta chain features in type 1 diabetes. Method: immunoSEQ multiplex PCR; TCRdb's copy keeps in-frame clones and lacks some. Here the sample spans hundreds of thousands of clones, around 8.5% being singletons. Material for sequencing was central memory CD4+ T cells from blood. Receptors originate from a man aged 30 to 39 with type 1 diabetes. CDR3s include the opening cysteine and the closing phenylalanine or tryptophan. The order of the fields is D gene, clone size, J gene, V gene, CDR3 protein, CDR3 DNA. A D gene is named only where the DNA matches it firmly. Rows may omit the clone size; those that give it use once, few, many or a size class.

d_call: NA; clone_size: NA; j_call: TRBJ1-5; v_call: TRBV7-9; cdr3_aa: CASSRTDNQPQHF; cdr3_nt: TGTGCCAGCAGCCGGACAGACAATCAGCCCCAGCATTTT
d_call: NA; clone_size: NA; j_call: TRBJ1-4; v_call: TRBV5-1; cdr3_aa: CASSFSGTTNEKLFF; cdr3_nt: TGCGCCAGCAGCTTCTCGGGGACAACTAATGAAAAACTGTTTTTT
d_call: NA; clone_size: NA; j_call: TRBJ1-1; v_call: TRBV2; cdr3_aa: CASNPQGAAEAFF; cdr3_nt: TGTGCCAGCAACCCACAGGGAGCTGCTGAAGCTTTCTTT
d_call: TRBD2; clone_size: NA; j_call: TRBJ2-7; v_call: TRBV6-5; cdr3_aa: CASRSSGGYEQYF; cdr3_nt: TGTGCCAGCAGGTCTAGCGGGGGGTACGAGCAGTACTTC
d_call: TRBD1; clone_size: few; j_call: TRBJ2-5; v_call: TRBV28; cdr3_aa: CASSSPRDRKERETQYF; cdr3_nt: TGTGCCAGCAGTTCCCCCCGGGACAGAAAGGAACGGGAGACCCAGTACTTC
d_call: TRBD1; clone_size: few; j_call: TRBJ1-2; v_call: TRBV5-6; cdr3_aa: CASRRGQGNYGYTF; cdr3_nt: TGTGCCAGCAGACGCGGACAGGGGAACTATGGCTACACCTTC
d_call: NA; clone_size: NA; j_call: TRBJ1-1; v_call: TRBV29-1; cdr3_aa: CSGLRVGNTEAFF; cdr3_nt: TGCAGCGGCCTCAGGGTTGGGAACACTGAAGCTTTCTTT
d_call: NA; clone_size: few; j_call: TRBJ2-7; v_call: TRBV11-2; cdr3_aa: CASSPRQGGYEQYF; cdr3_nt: TGTGCCAGCAGCCCCCGTCAGGGTGGCTACGAGCAGTACTTC
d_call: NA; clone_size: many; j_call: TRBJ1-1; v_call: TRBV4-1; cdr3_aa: CASSQDANTEAFF; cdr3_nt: TGCGCCAGCAGCCAAGATGCCAACACTGAAGCTTTCTTT
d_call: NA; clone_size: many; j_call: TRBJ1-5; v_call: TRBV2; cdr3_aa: CASSGPQRRNQPQHF; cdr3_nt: TGTGCCAGCAGTGGGCCACAGCGACGCAATCAGCCCCAGCATTTT
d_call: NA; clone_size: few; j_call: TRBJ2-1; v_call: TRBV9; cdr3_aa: CASSFRGFGNEQFF; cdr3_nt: TGTGCCAGCAGCTTTAGGGGGTTCGGAAATGAGCAGTTCTTC
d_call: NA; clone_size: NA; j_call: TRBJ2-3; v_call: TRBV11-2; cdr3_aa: CASSLVAGAPTDTQYF; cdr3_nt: TGTGCCAGCAGCTTAGTTGCGGGGGCCCCCACAGATACGCAGTATTTT
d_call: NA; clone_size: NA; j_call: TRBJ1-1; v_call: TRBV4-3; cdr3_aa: CASSQSPGRNTEAFF; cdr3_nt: TGCGCCAGCAGCCAGTCCCCTGGAAGGAACACTGAAGCTTTCTTT
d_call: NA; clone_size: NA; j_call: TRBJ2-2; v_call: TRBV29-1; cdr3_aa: CSVDIGGSRGELFF; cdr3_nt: TGCAGCGTTGATATAGGGGGGTCGAGAGGGGAGCTGTTTTTT
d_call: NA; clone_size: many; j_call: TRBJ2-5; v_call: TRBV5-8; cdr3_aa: CASSITGEVETQYF; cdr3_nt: TGTGCCAGCAGCATAACAGGGGAGGTGGAGACCCAGTACTTC
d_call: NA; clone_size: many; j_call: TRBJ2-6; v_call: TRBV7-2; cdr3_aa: CASSLAQPSSGANVLTF; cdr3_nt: TGTGCCAGCAGCTTAGCGCAGCCATCCTCTGGGGCCAACGTCCTGACTTTC
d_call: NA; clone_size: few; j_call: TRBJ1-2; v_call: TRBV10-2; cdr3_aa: CASSAADSHYGYTF; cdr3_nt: TGCGCCAGCAGTGCCGCGGACAGTCACTATGGCTACACCTTC
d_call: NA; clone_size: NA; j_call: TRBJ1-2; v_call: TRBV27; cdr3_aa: CASSFTNYGYTF; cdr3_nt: TGTGCCAGCAGTTTCACAAACTATGGCTACACCTTC
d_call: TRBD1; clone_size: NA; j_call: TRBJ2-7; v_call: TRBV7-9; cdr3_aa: CASSLGQGHEQYF; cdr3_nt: TGTGCCAGCAGCCTCGGACAGGGCCACGAGCAGTACTTC
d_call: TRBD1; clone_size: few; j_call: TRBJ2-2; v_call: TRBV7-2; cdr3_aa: CASSSPTDRTNTGELFF; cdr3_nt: TGTGCCAGCAGCTCCCCGACGGACAGGACGAACACCGGGGAGCTGTTTTTT
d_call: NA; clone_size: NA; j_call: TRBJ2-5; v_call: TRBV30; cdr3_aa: CAWSVGQRSKETQYF; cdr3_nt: TGTGCCTGGAGTGTAGGGCAGCGGTCGAAAGAGACCCAGTACTTC
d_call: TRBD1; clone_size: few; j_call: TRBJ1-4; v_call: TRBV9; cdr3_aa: CASSRDRAGLEKLFF; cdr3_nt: TGTGCCAGCAGCCGGGACAGAGCCGGACTTGAAAAACTGTTTTTT
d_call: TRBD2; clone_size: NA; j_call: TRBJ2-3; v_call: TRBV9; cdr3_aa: CASSVLHGGAGDTQYF; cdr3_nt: TGTGCCAGCAGCGTACTACACGGGGGGGCCGGAGATACGCAGTATTTT
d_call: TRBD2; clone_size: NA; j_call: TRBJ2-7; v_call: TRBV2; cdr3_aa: CASSALAGGLDEQYF; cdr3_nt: TGTGCCAGCAGTGCGCTAGCGGGGGGGCTTGACGAGCAGTACTTC
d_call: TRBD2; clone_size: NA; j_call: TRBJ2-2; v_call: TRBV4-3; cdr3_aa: CASSQDQSGGTGELFF; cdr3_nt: TGCGCCAGCAGCCAAGATCAGAGCGGGGGTACCGGGGAGCTGTTTTTT
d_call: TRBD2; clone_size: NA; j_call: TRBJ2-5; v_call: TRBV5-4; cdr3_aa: CASGLAGVETQYF; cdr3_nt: TGTGCCAGCGGATTGGCGGGGGTAGAGACCCAGTACTTC
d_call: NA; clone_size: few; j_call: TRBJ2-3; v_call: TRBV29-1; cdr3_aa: CSVEGGAADTQYF; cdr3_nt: TGCAGCGTTGAAGGCGGGGCGGCAGATACGCAGTATTTT